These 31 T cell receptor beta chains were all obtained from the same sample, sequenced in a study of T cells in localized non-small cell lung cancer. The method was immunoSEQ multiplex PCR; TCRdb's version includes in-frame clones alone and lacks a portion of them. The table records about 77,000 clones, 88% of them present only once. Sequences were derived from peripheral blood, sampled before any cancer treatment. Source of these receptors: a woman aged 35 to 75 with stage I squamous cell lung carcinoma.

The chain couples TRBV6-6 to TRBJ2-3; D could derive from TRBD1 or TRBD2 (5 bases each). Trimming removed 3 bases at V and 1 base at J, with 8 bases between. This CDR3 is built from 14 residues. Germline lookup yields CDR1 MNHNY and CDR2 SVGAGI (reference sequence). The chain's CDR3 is CASSYGTRTDTQYF. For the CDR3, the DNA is TGTGCCAGCAGTTATGGGACCCGCACAGATACGCAGTATTTT.

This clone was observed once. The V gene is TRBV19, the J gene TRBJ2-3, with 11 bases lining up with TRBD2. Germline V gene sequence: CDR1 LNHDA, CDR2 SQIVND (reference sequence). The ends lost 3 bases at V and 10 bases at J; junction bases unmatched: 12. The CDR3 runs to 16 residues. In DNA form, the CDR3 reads TGTGCCAGTAGTATCGACGCTAGCGGGGGGCAAGTGGCGCAGTATTTT. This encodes CASSIDASGGQVAQYF. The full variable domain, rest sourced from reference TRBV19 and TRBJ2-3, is DGGITQSPKYLFRKEGQNVTLSCEQNLNHDAMYWYRQDPGQGLRLIYYSQIVNDFQKGDIAEGYSVSREKKESFPLTVTSAQKNPTAFYLCASSIDASGGQVAQYFGPGTRLTVL.

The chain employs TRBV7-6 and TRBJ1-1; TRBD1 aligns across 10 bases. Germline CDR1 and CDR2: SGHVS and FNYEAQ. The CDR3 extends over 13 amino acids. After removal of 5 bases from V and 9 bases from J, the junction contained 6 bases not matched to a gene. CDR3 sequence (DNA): TGTGCCAGCAGCGCCCCGGGACAGGGGAAAGCTTTCTTT. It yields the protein CASSAPGQGKAFF.

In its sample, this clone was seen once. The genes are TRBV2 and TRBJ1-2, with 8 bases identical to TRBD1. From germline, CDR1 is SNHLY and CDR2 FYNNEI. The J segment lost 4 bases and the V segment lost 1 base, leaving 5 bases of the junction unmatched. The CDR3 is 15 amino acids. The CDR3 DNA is TGTGCCAGCAGTGAAGGGGCAGGGGGCTTCTATGGCTACACCTTC. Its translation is CASSEGAGGFYGYTF.

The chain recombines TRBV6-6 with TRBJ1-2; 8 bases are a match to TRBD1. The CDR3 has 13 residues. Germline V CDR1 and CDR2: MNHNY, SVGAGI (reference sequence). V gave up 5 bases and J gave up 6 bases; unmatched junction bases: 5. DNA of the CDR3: TGTGCCAGCAGTCAGGACAGGGTCAATGGCTACACCTTC. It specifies CASSQDRVNGYTF.

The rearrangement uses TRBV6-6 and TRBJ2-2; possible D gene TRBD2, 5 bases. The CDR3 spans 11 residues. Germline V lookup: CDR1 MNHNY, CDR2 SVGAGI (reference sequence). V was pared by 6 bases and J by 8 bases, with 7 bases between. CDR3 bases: TGTGCCAGCAGCCCGGGGGGGGAGCTGTTTTTT. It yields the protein CASSPGGELFF.

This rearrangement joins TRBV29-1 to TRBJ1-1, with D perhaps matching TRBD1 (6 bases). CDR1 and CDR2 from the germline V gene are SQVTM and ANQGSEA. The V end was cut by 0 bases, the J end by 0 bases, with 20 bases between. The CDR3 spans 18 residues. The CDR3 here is CSVEDRRGSYTLNTEAFF. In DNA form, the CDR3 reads TGCAGCGTTGAAGATCGGAGGGGGTCCTATACTCTGAACACTGAAGCTTTCTTT.

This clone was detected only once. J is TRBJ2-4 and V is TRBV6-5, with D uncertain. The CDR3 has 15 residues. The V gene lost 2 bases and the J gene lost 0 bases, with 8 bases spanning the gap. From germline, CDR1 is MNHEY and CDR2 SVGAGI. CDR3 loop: CASSYQTIAKNIQYF. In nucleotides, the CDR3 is TGTGCCAGCAGTTACCAGACAATAGCCAAAAACATTCAGTACTTC.

CDR3 sequence (DNA): TGTGCCAGCAGCTTCCGGACTAGCGGGGAGGGAGATACGCAGTATTTT. The encoded protein is CASSFRTSGEGDTQYF. The chain recombines TRBV5-4 with TRBJ2-3, with TRBD2 identical over 12 bases. CDR1 and CDR2 from the germline V gene are SGHNT and YYREEE (reference sequence). The CDR3 loop spans 16 amino acids. The V segment lost 2 bases and the J segment 5 bases; nucleotides outside the gene matches: 6.

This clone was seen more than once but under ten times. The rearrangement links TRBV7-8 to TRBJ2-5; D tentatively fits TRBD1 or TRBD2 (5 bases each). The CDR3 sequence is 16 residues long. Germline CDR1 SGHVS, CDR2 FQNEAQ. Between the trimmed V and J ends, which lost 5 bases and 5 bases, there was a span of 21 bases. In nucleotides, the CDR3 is TGTGCCAGCAGCCGAGAGGGGTCGGCAGTCGGGGAGACCCAGTACTTC. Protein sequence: CASSREGSAVGETQYF.

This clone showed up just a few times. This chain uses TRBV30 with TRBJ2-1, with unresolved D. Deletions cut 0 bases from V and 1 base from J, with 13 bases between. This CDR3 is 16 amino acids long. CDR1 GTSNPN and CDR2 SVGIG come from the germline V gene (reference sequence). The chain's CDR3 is CAWSVYNLRSYNEQFF. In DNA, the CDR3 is TGTGCCTGGAGTGTTTACAATCTCAGGTCCTACAATGAGCAGTTCTTC.

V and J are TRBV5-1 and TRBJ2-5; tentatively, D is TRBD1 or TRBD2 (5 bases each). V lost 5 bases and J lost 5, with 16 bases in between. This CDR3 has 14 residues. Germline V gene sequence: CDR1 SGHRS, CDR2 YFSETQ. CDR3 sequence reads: CASSSPGPRETQYF. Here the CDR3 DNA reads TGCGCCAGCAGTTCCCCGGGACCACGTGAGACCCAGTACTTC.

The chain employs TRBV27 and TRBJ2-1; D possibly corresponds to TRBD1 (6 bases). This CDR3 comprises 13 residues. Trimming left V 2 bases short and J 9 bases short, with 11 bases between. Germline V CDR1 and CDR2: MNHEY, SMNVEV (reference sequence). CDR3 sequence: CASSLPQGREQFF. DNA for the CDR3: TGTGCCAGCAGTTTACCCCAGGGGCGTGAGCAGTTCTTC.

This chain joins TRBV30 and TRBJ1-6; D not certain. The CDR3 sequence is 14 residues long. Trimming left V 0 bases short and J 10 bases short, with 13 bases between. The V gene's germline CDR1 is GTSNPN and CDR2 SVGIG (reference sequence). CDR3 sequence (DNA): TGTGCCTGGAGTGTACGAGCGGTAGGGTCACCCCTCCACTTT. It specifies CAWSVRAVGSPLHF.

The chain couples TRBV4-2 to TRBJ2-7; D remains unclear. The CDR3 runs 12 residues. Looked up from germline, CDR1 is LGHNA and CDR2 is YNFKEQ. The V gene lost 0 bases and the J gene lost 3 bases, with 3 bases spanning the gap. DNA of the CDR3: TGTGCCAGCAGCCAAGACTTCTACGAGCAGTACTTC. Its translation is CASSQDFYEQYF.

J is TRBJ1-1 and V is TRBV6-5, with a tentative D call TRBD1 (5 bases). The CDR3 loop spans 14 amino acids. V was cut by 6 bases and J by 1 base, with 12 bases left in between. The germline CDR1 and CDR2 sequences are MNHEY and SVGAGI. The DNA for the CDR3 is TGTGCCAGCAGCTACCAGGGACGGAACACTGAAGCTTTCTTT. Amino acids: CASSYQGRNTEAFF.

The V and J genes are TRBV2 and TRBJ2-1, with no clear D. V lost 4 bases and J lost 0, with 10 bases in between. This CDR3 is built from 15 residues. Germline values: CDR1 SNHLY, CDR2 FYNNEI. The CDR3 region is CASSVGPSSYNEQFF. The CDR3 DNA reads TGTGCCAGCAGTGTAGGCCCTAGCTCCTACAATGAGCAGTTCTTC. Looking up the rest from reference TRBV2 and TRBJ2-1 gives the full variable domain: EPEVTQTPSHQVTQMGQEVILRCVPISNHLYFYWYRQILGQKVEFLVSFYNNEISEKSEIFDDQFSVERPDGSNFTLKIRSTKLEDSAMYFCASSVGPSSYNEQFFGPGTRLTVL.

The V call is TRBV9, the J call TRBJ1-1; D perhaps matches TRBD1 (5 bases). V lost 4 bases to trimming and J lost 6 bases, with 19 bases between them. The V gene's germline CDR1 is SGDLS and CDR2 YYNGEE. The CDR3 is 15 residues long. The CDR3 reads CASSPDQGTNAEAFF. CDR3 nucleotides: TGTGCCAGCAGCCCAGACCAGGGTACAAACGCTGAAGCTTTCTTT.

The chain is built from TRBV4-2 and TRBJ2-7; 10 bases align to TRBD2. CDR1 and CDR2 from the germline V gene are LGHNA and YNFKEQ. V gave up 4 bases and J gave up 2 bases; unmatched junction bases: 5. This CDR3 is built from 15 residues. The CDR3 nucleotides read TGTGCCAGCAGCCTCGAGCGGGGGGGGCCCTACGAGCAGTACTTC. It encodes CASSLERGGPYEQYF.

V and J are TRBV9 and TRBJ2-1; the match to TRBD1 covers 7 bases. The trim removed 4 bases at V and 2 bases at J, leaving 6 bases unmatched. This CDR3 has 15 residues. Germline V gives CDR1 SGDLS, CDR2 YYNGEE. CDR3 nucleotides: TGTGCCAGCAGCCTAGACAGGGTAACCTACAATGAGCAGTTCTTC. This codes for CASSLDRVTYNEQFF. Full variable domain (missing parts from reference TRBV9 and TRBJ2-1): DSGVTQTPKHLITATGQRVTLRCSPRSGDLSVYWYQQSLDQGLQFLIQYYNGEERAKGNILERFSAQQFPDLHSELNLSSLELGDSALYFCASSLDRVTYNEQFFGPGTRLTVL.

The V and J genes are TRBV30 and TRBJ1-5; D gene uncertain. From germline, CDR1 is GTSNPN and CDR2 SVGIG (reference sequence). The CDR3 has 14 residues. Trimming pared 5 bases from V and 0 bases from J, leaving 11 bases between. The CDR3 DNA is TGTGCCTGGGGTACTACGTATAGCAATCAGCCCCAGCATTTT. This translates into CAWGTTYSNQPQHF.

The CDR3 protein is CASSYSGSSSYEQYF. The CDR3 DNA follows: TGTGCCAGCAGTTACTCGGGCTCGAGCTCCTACGAGCAGTACTTC. The rearrangement links TRBV6-5 to TRBJ2-7; D uncertain. The CDR3 is made up of 15 amino acids. V shed 0 bases and J shed 0 bases, with 9 bases lying between them. CDR1 MNHEY and CDR2 SVGAGI come from the germline V gene.

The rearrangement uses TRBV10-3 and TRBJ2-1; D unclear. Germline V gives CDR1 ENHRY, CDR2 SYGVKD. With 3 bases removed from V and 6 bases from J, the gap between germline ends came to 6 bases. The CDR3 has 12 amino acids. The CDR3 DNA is TGTGCCATCAGTGAACAGTCCAATGAGCAGTTCTTC. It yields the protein CAISEQSNEQFF.

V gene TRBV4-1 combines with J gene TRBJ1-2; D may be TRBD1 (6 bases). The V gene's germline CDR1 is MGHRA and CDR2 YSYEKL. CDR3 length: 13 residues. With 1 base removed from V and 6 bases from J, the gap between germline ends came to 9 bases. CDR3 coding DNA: TGCGCCAGCAGCCAAGGATCAGGGGATGGCTACACCTTC. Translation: CASSQGSGDGYTF.

The CDR3 sequence: CASSLGAGRVGTEAFF. As DNA, the CDR3 is TGTGCCAGCAGTTTGGGGGCTGGCAGGGTTGGGACTGAAGCTTTCTTT. The chain is built from TRBV27 and TRBJ1-1; TRBD1 might be the D (6 bases). Trimming took off 3 bases at V and 5 bases at J, with 19 bases between the two ends. CDR3 length equals 16 residues. Germline V lookup: CDR1 MNHEY, CDR2 SMNVEV (reference sequence).

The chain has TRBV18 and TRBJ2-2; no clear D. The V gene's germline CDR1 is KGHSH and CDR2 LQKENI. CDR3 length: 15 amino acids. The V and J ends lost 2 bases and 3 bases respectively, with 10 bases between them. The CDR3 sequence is CASSPTRIDTGELFF. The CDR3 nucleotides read TGTGCCAGCTCACCAACACGGATAGACACCGGGGAGCTGTTTTTT. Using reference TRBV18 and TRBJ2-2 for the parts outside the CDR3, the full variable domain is NAGVMQNPRHLVRRRGQEARLRCSPMKGHSHVYWYRQLPEEGLKFMVYLQKENIIDESGMPKERFSAEFPKEGPSILRIQQVVRGDSAAYFCASSPTRIDTGELFFGEGSRLTVL.

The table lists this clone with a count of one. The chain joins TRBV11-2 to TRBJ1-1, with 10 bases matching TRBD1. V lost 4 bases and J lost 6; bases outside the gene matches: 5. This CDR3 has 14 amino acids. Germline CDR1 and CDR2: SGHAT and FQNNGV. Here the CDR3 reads CASSSEGTGAEAFF. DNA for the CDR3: TGTGCCAGCAGCTCTGAGGGGACAGGGGCTGAAGCTTTCTTT.

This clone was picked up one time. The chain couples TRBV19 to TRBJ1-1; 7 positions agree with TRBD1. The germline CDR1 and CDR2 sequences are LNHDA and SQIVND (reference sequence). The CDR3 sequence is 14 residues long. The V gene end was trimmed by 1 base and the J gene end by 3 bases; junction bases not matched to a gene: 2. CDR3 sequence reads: CASSIGGGDTEAFF. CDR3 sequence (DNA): TGTGCCAGTAGTATAGGAGGGGGCGACACTGAAGCTTTCTTT.

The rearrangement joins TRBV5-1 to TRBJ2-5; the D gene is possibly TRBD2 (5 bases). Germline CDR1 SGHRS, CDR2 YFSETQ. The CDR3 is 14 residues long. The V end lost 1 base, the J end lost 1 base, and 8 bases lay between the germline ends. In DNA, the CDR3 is TGCGCCAGCAGCTTGTTCCGGGGCCAAGAGACCCAGTACTTC. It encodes CASSLFRGQETQYF.

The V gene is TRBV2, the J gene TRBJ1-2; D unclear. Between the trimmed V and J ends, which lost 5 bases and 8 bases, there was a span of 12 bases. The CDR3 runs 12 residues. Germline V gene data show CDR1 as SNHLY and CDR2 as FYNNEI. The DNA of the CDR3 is TGTGCCAGCAGTTACAGCAGCGAAGGCTACACCTTC. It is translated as CASSYSSEGYTF.

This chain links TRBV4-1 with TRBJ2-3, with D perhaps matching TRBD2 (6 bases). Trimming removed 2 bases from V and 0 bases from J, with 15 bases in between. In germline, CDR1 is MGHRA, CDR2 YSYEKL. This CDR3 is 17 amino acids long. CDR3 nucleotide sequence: TGCGCCAGCAGCCAACCGACGGGCGGGATGAGCACAGATACGCAGTATTTT. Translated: CASSQPTGGMSTDTQYF.